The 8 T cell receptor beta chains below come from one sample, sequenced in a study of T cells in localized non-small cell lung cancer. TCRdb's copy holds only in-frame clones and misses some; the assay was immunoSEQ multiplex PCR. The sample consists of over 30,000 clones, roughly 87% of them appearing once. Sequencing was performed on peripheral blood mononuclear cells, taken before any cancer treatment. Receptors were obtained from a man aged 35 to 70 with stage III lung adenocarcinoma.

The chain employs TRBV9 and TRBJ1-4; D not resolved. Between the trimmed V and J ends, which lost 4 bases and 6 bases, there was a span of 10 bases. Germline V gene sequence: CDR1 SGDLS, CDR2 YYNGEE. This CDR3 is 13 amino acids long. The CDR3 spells CASSTGRDEKLFF. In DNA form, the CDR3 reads TGTGCCAGCAGCACCGGACGGGATGAAAAACTGTTTTTT.

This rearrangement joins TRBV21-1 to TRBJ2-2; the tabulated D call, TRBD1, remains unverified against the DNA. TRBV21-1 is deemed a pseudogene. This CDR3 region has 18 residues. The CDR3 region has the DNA TGTGCCAGCAGCAACTCACCTAGGACAGGGAAGCGCACCGGGGAGCTGTTTTTT. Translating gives CASSNSPRTGKRTGELFF.

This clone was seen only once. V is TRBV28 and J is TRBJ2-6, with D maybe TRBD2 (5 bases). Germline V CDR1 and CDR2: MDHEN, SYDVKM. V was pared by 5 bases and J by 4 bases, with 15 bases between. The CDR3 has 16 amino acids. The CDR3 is CASSPRRPGGANVLTF. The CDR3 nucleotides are TGTGCCAGCAGTCCAAGGCGTCCGGGGGGGGCCAACGTCCTGACTTTC. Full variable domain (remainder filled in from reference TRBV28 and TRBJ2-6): DVKVTQSSRYLVKRTGEKVFLECVQDMDHENMFWYRQDPGLGLRLIYFSYDVKMKEKGDIPEGYSVSREKKERFSLILESASTNQTSMYLCASSPRRPGGANVLTFGAGSRLTVL.

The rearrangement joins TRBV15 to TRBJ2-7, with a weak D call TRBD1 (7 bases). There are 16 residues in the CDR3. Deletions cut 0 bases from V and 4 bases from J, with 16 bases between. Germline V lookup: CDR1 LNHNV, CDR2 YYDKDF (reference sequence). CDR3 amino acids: CATSRDGAGGLYEQYF. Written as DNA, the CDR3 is TGTGCCACCAGCAGAGATGGGGCAGGGGGGTTATACGAGCAGTACTTC. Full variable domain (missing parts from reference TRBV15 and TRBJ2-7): DAMVIQNPRYQVTQFGKPVTLSCSQTLNHNVMYWYQQKSSQAPKLLFHYYDKDFNNEADTPDNFQSRRPNTSFCFLDIRSPGLGDTAMYLCATSRDGAGGLYEQYFGPGTRLTVT.

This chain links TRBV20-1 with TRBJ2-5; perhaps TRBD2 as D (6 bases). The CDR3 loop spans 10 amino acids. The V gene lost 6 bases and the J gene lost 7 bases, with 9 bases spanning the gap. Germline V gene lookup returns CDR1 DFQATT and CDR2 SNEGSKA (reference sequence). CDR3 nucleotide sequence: TGCAGTGCCCTGGAGGGGACCCAGTACTTC. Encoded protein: CSALEGTQYF.

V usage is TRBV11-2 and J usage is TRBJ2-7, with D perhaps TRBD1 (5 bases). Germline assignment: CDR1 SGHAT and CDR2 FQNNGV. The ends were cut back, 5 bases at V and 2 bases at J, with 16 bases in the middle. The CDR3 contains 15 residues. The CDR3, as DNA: TGTGCCAGCAGCCGGGCTTTACAGGTTACCTACGAGCAGTACTTC. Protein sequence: CASSRALQVTYEQYF.

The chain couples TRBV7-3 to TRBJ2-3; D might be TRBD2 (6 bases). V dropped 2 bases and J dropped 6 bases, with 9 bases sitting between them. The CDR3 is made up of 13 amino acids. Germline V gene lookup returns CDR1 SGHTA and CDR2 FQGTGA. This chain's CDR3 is CASSLDGGDTQYF. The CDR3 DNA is TGTGCCAGCAGCTTAGATGGGGGGGATACGCAGTATTTT.

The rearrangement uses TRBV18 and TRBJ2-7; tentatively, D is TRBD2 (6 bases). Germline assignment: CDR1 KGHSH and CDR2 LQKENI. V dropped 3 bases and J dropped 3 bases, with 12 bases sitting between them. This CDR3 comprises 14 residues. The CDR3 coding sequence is TGTGCCAGCTCACCCCAAGCGGGTTTCTACGAGCAGTACTTC. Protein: CASSPQAGFYEQYF. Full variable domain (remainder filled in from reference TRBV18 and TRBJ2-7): NAGVMQNPRHLVRRRGQEARLRCSPMKGHSHVYWYRQLPEEGLKFMVYLQKENIIDESGMPKERFSAEFPKEGPSILRIQQVVRGDSAAYFCASSPQAGFYEQYFGPGTRLTVT.